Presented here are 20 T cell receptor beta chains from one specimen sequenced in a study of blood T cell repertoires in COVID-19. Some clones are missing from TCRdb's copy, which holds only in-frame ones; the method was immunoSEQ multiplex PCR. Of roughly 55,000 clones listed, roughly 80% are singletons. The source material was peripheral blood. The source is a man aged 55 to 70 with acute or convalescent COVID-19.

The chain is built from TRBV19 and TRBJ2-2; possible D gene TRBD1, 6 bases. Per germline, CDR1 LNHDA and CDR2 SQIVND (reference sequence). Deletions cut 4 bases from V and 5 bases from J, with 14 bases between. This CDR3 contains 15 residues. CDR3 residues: CASSTYGGGTGELFF. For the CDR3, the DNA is TGTGCCAGTAGTACGTATGGGGGCGGGACCGGGGAGCTGTTTTTT.

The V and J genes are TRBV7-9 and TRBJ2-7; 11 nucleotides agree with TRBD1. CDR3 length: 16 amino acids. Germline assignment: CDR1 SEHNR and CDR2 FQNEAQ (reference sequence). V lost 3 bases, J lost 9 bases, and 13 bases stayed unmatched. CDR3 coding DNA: TGTGCCAGCAGCTTCACCCCCGGGACAGGGGGTAATGGGCAGTACTTC. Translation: CASSFTPGTGGNGQYF.

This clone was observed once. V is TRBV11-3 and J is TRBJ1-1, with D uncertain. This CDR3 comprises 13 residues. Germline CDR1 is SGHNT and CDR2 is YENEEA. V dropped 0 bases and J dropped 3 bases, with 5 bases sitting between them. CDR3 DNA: TGTGCCAGCAGCTTAGAATATGACACTGAAGCTTTCTTT. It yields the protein CASSLEYDTEAFF. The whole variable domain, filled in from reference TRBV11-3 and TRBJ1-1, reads EAGVVQSPRYKIIEKKQPVAFWCNPISGHNTLYWYLQNLGQGPELLIRYENEEAVDDSQLPKDRFSAERLKGVDSTLKIQPAELGDSAVYLCASSLEYDTEAFFGQGTRLTVV.

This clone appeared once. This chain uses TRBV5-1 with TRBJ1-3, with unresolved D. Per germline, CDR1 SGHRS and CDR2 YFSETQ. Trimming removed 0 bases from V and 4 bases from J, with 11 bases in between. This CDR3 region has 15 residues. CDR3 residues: CASSLADGGGNTIYF. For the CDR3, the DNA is TGCGCCAGCAGCTTGGCGGATGGAGGAGGAAACACCATATATTTT.

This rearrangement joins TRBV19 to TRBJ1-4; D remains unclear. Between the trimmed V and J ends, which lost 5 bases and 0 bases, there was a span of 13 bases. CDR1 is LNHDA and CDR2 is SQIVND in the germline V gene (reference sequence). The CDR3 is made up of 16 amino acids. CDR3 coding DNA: TGTGCCAGTAGTTTCTCCCATTCTACAACTAATGAAAAACTGTTTTTT. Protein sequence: CASSFSHSTTNEKLFF. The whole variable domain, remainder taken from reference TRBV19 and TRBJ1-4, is DGGITQSPKYLFRKEGQNVTLSCEQNLNHDAMYWYRQDPGQGLRLIYYSQIVNDFQKGDIAEGYSVSREKKESFPLTVTSAQKNPTAFYLCASSFSHSTTNEKLFFGSGTQLSVL.

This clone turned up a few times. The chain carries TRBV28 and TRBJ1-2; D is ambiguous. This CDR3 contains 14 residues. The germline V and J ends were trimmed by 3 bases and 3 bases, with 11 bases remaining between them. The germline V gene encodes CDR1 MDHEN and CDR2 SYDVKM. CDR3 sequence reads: CASSFGEAYYGYTF. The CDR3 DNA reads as TGTGCCAGCAGTTTTGGAGAGGCCTACTATGGCTACACCTTC.

This CDR3 is CASSEGENSGNTIYF. The CDR3, as DNA: TGTGCCAGCAGTGAAGGGGAGAACTCTGGAAACACCATATATTTT. The chain uses TRBV2 and TRBJ1-3; D remains ambiguous. The CDR3 covers 15 residues. Germline CDR1 SNHLY, CDR2 FYNNEI. Deletions cut 1 base from V and 0 bases from J, with 7 bases between.

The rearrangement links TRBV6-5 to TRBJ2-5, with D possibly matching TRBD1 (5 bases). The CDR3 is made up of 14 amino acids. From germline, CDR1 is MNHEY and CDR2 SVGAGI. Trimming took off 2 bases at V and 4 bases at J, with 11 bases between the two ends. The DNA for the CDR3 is TGTGCCAGCAGTTACGGGGCTCACTCAGAGACCCAGTACTTC. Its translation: CASSYGAHSETQYF.

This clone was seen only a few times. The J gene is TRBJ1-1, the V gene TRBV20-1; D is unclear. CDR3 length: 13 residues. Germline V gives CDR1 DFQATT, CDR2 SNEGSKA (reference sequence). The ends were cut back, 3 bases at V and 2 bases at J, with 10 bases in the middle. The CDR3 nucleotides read TGCAGTGCTAGTATCGGGTTTAACACTGAAGCTTTCTTT. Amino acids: CSASIGFNTEAFF.

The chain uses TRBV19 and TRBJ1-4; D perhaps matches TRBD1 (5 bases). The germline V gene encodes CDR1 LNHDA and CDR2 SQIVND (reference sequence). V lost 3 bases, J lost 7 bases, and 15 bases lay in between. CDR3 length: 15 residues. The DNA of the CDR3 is TGTGCCAGTAGTATTCAGGGATTAAAGAGTGAAAAACTGTTTTTT. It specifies CASSIQGLKSEKLFF.

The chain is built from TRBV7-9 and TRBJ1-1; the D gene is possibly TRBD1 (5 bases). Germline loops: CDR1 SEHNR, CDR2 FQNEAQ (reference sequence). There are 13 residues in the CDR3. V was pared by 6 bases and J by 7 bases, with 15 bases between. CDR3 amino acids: CASSPDGGFEAFF. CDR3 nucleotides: TGTGCCAGCAGTCCAGACGGGGGATTTGAAGCTTTCTTT. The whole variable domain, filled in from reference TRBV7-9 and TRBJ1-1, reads DTGVSQNPRHKITKRGQNVTFRCDPISEHNRLYWYRQTLGQGPEFLTYFQNEAQLEKSRLLSDRFSAERPKGSFSTLEIQRTEQGDSAMYLCASSPDGGFEAFFGQGTRLTVV.

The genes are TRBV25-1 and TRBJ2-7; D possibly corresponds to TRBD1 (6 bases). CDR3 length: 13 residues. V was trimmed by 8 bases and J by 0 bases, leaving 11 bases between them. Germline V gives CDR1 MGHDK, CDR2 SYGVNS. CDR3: CASETGSSYEQYF. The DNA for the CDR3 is TGTGCCAGCGAGACAGGTAGCTCCTACGAGCAGTACTTC.

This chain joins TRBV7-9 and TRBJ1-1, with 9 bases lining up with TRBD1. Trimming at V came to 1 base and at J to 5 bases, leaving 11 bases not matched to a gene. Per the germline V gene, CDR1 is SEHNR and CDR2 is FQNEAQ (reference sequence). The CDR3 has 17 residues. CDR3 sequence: CASSLVNSGTGRTEAFF. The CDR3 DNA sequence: TGTGCCAGCAGCTTAGTGAATAGCGGGACAGGGAGAACTGAAGCTTTCTTT.

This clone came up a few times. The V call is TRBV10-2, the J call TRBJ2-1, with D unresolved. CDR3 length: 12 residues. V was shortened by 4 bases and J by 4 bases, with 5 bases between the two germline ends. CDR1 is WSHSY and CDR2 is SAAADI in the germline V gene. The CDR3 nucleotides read TGCGCCAGCAGTGTGAGTTACAATGAGCAGTTCTTC. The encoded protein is CASSVSYNEQFF.

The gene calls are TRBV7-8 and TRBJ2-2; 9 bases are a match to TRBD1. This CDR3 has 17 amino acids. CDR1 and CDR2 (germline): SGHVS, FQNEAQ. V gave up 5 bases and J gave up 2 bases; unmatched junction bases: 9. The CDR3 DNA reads TGTGCCAGCAGCCCTTTGGGGACAGGGCGCAACACCGGGGAGCTGTTTTTT. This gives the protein CASSPLGTGRNTGELFF.

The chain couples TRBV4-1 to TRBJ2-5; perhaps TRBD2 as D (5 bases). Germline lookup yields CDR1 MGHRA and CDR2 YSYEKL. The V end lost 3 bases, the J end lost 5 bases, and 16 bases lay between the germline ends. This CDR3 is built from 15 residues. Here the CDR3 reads CASSQSRGSTETQYF. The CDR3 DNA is TGCGCCAGCAGCCAGAGCCGGGGATCAACGGAGACCCAGTACTTC.

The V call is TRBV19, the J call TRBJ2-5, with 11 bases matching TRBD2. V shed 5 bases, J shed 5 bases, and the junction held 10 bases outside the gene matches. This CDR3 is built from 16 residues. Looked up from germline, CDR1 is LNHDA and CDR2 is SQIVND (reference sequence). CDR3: CASSRRVAGGKETQYF. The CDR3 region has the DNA TGTGCCAGTAGTCGCCGGGTAGCGGGGGGGAAGGAGACCCAGTACTTC.

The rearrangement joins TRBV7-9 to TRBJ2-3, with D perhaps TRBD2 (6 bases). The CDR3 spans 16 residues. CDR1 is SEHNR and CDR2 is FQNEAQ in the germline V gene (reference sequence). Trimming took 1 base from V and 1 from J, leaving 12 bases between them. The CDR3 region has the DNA TGTGCCAGCAGCTTAGTCGGTAGGGAGGGCACAGATACGCAGTATTTT. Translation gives CASSLVGREGTDTQYF. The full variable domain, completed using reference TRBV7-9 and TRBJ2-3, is DTGVSQNPRHKITKRGQNVTFRCDPISEHNRLYWYRQTLGQGPEFLTYFQNEAQLEKSRLLSDRFSAERPKGSFSTLEIQRTEQGDSAMYLCASSLVGREGTDTQYFGPGTRLTVL.

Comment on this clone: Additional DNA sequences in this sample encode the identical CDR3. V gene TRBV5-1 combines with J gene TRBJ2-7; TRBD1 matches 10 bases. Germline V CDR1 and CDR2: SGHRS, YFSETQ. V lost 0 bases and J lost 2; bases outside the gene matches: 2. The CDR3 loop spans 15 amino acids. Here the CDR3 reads CASSLETGGPYEQYF. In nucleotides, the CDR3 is TGCGCCAGCAGCTTGGAGACAGGGGGCCCCTACGAGCAGTACTTC.

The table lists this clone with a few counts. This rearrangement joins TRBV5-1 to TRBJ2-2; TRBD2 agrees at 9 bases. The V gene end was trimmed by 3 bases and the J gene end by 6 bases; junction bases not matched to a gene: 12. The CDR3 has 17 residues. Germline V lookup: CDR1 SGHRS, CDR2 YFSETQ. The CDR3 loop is CASSSAGGGGAAGELFF. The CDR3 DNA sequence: TGCGCCAGCAGCTCCGCGGGCGGCGGGGGGGCCGCCGGGGAGCTGTTTTTT.